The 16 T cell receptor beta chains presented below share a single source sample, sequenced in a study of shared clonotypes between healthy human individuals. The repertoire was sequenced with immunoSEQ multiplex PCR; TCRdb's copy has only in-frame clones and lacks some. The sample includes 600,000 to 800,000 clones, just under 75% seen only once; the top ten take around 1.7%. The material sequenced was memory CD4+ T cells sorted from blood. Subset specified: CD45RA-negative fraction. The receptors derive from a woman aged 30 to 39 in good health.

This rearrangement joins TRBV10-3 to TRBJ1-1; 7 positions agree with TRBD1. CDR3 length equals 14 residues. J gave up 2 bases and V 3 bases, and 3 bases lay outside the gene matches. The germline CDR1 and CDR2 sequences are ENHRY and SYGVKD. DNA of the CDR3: TGTGCCATCAGTGAATGGACAGGCAACACTGAAGCTTTCTTT. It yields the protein CAISEWTGNTEAFF.

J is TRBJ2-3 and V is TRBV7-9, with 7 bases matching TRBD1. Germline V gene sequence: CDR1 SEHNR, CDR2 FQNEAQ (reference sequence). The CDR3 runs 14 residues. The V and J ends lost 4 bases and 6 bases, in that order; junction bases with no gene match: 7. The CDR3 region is CASSSEGARDTQYF. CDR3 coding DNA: TGTGCCAGCAGCTCAGAGGGGGCGAGGGATACGCAGTATTTT.

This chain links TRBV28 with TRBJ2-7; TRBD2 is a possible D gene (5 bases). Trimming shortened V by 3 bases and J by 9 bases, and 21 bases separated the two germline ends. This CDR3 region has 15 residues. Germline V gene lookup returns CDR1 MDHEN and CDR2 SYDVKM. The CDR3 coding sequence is TGTGCCAGCAGTTTGTCCTCGGTGGCAGATCGGGGGCAGTACTTC. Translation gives CASSLSSVADRGQYF.

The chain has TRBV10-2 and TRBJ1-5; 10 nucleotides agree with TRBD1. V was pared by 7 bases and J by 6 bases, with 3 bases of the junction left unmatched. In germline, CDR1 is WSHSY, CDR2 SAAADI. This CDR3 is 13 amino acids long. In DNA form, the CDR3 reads TGCGCCAGCACGGGACAGGGGAGTCAGCCCCAGCATTTT. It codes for CASTGQGSQPQHF.

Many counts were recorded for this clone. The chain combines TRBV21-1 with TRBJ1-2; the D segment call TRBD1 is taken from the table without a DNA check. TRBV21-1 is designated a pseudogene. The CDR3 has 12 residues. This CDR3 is CASGADPTGYTF. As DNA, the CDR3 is TGTGCCAGCGGGGCGGACCCCACAGGCTACACCTTC.

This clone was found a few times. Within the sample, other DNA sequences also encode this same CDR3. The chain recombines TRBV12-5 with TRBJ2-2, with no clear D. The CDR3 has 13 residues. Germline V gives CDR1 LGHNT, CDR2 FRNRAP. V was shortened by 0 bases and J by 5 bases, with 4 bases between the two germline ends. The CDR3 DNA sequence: TGTGCTAGTGGTTTGGTGACTACCGGGGAGCTGTTTTTT. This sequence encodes CASGLVTTGELFF.

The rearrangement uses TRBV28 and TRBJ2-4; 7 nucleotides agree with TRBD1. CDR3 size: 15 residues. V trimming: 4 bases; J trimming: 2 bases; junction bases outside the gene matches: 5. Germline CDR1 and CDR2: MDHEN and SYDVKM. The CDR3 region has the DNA TGTGCCAGCAGTTCGGCAGGGGGATCCAAAAACATTCAGTACTTC. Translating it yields CASSSAGGSKNIQYF.

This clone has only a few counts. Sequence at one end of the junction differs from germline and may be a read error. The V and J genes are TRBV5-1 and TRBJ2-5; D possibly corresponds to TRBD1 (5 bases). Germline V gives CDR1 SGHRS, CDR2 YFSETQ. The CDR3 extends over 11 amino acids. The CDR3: CASTLGPAQYF. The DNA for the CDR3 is TGCGCCAGCACCTTGGGGCCGGCCCAGTACTTC.

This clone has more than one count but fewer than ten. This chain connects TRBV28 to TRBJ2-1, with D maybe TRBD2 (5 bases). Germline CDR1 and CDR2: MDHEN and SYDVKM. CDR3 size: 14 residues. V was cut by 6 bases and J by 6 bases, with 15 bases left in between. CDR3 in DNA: TGTGCCAGCAGCAGAGAGGGTATTGGCAATGAGCAGTTCTTC. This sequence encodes CASSREGIGNEQFF.

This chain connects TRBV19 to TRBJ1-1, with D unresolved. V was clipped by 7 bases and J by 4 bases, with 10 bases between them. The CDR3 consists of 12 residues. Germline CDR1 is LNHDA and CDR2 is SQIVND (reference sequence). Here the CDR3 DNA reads TGTGCCAGTAAACATCCGGTCACTGAAGCTTTCTTT. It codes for CASKHPVTEAFF.

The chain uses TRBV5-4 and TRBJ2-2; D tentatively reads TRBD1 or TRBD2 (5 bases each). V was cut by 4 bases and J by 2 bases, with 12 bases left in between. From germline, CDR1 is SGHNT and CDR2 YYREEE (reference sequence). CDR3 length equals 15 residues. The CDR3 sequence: CASSPGRGNTGELFF. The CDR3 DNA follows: TGTGCCAGCAGCCCGGGACGGGGAAACACCGGGGAGCTGTTTTTT.

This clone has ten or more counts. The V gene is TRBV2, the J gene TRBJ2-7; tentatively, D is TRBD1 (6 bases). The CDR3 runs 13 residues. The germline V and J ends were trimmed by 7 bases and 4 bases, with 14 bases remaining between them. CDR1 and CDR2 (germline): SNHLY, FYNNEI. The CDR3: CASTHRVAYEQYF. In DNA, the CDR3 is TGTGCCAGCACCCACAGGGTAGCGTACGAGCAGTACTTC.

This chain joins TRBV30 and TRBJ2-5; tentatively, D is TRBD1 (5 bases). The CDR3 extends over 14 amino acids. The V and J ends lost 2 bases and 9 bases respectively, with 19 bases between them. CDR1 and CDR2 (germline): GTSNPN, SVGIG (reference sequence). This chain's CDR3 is CAWSTGSRVGPQYF. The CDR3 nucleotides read TGTGCCTGGAGTACCGGCAGCCGGGTGGGGCCCCAGTACTTC.

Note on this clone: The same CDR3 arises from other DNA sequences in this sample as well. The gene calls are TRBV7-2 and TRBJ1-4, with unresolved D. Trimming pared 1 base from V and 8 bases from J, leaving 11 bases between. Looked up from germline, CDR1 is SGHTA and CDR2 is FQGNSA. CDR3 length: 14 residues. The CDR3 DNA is TGTGCCAGCAGCTTAGGAGGGAGTCGGGAAAAACTGTTTTTT. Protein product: CASSLGGSREKLFF.

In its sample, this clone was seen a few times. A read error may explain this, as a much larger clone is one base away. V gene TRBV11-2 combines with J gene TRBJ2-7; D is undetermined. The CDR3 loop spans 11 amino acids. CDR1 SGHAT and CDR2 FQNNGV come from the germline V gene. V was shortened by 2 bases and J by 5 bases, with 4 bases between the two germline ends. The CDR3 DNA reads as TGTGCCAGCAGCTTATCCCACGAGCAGTACTTC. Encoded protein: CASSLSHEQYF.

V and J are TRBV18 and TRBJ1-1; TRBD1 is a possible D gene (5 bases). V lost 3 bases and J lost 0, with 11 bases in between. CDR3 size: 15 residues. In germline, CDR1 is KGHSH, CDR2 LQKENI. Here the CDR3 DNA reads TGTGCCAGCTCACCGACGGGGGACCTGAACACTGAAGCTTTCTTT. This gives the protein CASSPTGDLNTEAFF.